This T cell receptor beta chain derives from a study of CD8+ T cells in alopecia areata. Study outcomes and limitations: Normal skin's resident alphabeta T cells are sequenced alongside lesional scalp T cells.

Germline CDR1 is SQVTM and CDR2 is ANQGSEA. The CDR3 covers 14 residues. V was shortened by 4 bases and J by 1 base, with 13 bases between the two germline ends. Comment on this clone: Its specificity is unknown.

Extracted from the samples, RNA was reverse transcribed into cDNA to serve as the sequencing template. Assay used: immunoSEQ multiplex PCR; TCRdb lists only in-frame clones, some missing. The sample has over 120,000 clones, about 60% seen once. The TCR comes from a human donor with alopecia areata. The sample in question was CD4+ T cells sorted from blood, obtained at week 0. The chain is built from TRBV29-1 and TRBJ1-1, with D possibly being TRBD1 (5 bases). The CDR3 region has the DNA TGCAGCGTTGTTGGGGGAATTCAGAACACTGAAGCTTTCTTT. This sequence encodes CSVVGGIQNTEAFF.